One T cell receptor (beta chain) is described in this entry. Its antigen remains unknown. Germline lookup yields CDR1 SEHNR and CDR2 FQNEAQ (reference sequence). Trimming stripped 6 bases from V and 0 bases from J, with 14 bases between. This CDR3 has 15 amino acids. The data originate from a study of Ad26.COV2.S vaccination and SARS-CoV-2 variants. TCRdb keeps only in-frame clones here, not all; method: immunoSEQ multiplex PCR. The sample includes about half a million clones, 80% to 90% of them seen just once. General study findings and limits: The authors reported substantial breadth in spike-specific CD8+ and CD4+ T cell responses after vaccination.

Treatment specified: around 19 received Ad26.COV2.S at low or high dose, single or two shots; about 5 received placebo; per-sample allocation not given. Sampling was performed 63 days after the first vaccine or placebo injection. The genes are TRBV7-9 and TRBJ1-1, with D tentatively TRBD1 (5 bases). This specimen was peripheral blood, taken in a trial of Ad26.COV2.S vaccine versus placebo. The clonotype was recovered from a person between 18 and 59 years old who received the Ad26.COV2.S COVID-19 vaccine or a placebo. The CDR3 DNA reads TGTGCCAGCAGACAAACGACAGAGATGAACACTGAAGCTTTCTTT. Its protein is CASRQTTEMNTEAFF. The full variable domain, rest sourced from reference TRBV7-9 and TRBJ1-1, is DTGVSQNPRHKITKRGQNVTFRCDPISEHNRLYWYRQTLGQGPEFLTYFQNEAQLEKSRLLSDRFSAERPKGSFSTLEIQRTEQGDSAMYLCASRQTTEMNTEAFFGQGTRLTVV.